This T cell receptor (beta chain) was recovered during a study of CXCR3-negative and CXCR3-positive naive CD8 T cells. Findings of the study overall: Diversity proved comparably high across both naive subsets and much lower in memory CD8+ cells. Fresh PBMCs went into most assays, and CXCR3 expression partly declined after cryopreservation.

CDR3 length equals 15 residues. Germline V lookup: CDR1 MGHRA, CDR2 YSYEKL. Regarding this clonotype: Its target is unknown.

Naive CD8+ T cells showed CD45RO-CCR7+CD27+CD95-. The libraries of TRB cDNA were prepared using 5' RACE with UMI labels. TCRdb re-called the 5' RACE reads and shows each CDR3 protein once, DNA omitted. The sample data list tens of thousands of distinct CDR3 sequences. The genes are TRBV4-1 and TRBJ2-1; the TRBD2 assignment by TCRdb is unverifiable without DNA. The TCR sequence derives from a human donor in good health. Some clones in this sample may be carry-over from other donors' samples. The sample consisted of naive CXCR3- CD8+ T cells from blood. Specified subset: CD45RO-CCR7+CD27+CD95- naive CD8+ T cells lacking CXCR3 (TNR3-). This CDR3 reads CASSQVQRGYNEQFF.